This is a list of T cell receptor beta chains from one sample in a study of read filtering for tumor transcriptome and immune sequencing. TCRdb independently ran MiXCR on the reads; one entry per CDR3 protein. The sample contains 100,000 to 150,000 distinct CDR3 sequences, around 13% of which appear only once. Sequenced input: a population of CD138-negative cells sorted from bone marrow. These receptor sequences come from a donor aged 40 or over with multiple myeloma. CDR3s include the opening cysteine and the closing phenylalanine or tryptophan. A D gene is named only where the DNA matches it firmly. Clone size is shown for a subset of rows, as once, few, many or a class of expanded clone.

>NA|TRBJ2-1|TRBV28|NA
TGTGCCAGCAGTTTCCCCCGAAACTCGTACAATGAGCAGTTCTTC
CASSFPRNSYNEQFF
>TRBD2|TRBJ2-1|TRBV11-2|few
TGTGCCAGCAGCCTAGAGGGGACTAGGGGCCGTGAGCAGTTCTTC
CASSLEGTRGREQFF
>TRBD2|TRBJ2-1|TRBV11-3|many
TGTGCCAGCACCATTATAGCGGGGGAAATGAATGAGCAGTTCTTC
CASTIIAGEMNEQFF
>NA|TRBJ1-5|TRBV27|many
TGTGCCAGCAGTCCGTACAGGGTGGACTTCAATCAGCCCCAGCATTTT
CASSPYRVDFNQPQHF
>TRBD2|TRBJ2-5|TRBV2|many
TGTGCCAGCAGTGACGTACTAGCGGGGCCCGGAGAGACCCAGTACTTC
CASSDVLAGPGETQYF
>NA|TRBJ1-5|TRBV2|many
TGTGCCAGCACACTCTCCAGGCAAAGCAATCAGCCCCAGCATTTT
CASTLSRQSNQPQHF
>TRBD1|TRBJ1-5|TRBV6-2/TRBV6-3|few
TGTGCCAGCATCGGACAGGGACAAAACAATCAGCCCCAGCATTTT
CASIGQGQNNQPQHF
>NA|TRBJ1-5|TRBV6-1|many
TGTGCCAGCAGTTGGACGGACGATCAGCCCCAGCATTTT
CASSWTDDQPQHF
>NA|TRBJ1-1|TRBV12-3/TRBV12-4|few
TGTGCCAGCAGTTTGACGGGACACACTGAAGCTTTCTTT
CASSLTGHTEAFF
>NA|TRBJ2-2|TRBV28|many
TGTGCCAGCAGCCTCGGCGGAACACCAGTTCACGGGGAGCTGTTTTTT
CASSLGGTPVHGELFF
>NA|TRBJ2-7|TRBV2|few
TGTGCCAGTGCCCGGGAGACAGGACGTCCCTACGAGCAGTACTTC
CASARETGRPYEQYF
>TRBD1|TRBJ1-5|TRBV7-9|many
TGTGCCAGCAGCACCACATCTGGACAGGGTAAGCCCCAGCATTTT
CASSTTSGQGKPQHF
>TRBD1|TRBJ1-5|TRBV12-3/TRBV12-4|NA
TGTGCCAGCAGTTGGACAGGGTTGAATCAGCCCCAGCATTTT
CASSWTGLNQPQHF
>TRBD2|TRBJ2-1|TRBV5-1|NA
TGCGCCAGCAGCTTAGCGGGGGCGCCCAGGGAGCAGTTCTTC
CASSLAGAPREQFF
>NA|TRBJ1-2|TRBV7-9|many
TGTGCCAGCAGCGGAGGGACTTCTTGGGGCTACACCTTC
CASSGGTSWGYTF
>TRBD2|TRBJ2-1|TRBV28|few
TGTGCCAGCAGTCCGATCGGGAGGGCCGGGTACAATGAGCAGTTCTTC
CASSPIGRAGYNEQFF
>NA|TRBJ2-2|TRBV19|many
TGTGCCAGTAGTCGTCTCTCGACCGGGGAGCTGTTTTTT
CASSRLSTGELFF
>TRBD2|TRBJ2-3|TRBV11-2|many
TGTGCCAGCAGCTTATCGGGAGGTTTCACAGATACGCAGTATTTT
CASSLSGGFTDTQYF
>NA|TRBJ2-1|TRBV6-1|many
TGTGCCAGCAGTGAAGATCAGGTCTCCTACAATGAGCAGTTCTTC
CASSEDQVSYNEQFF
>NA|TRBJ2-2|TRBV11-2|many
TGTGCCAGCATCCTAAACAGGAACACCGGGGAGCTGTTTTTT
CASILNRNTGELFF
>NA|TRBJ2-1|TRBV18|once
TGTGCCAGCTCACGAGTCGAGCGGTACTCCTACAGTGAGCAGTTCTTC
CASSRVERYSYSEQFF
>TRBD2|TRBJ2-3|TRBV5-5|NA
TGTGCCAGCAGACTGGGACTAGCGGACACAGATACGCAGTATTTT
CASRLGLADTDTQYF
>NA|TRBJ2-7|TRBV7-2|many
TGTGCCAGCAGCTTAGAAGTTAGCTCAACCTACGAGCAGTACTTC
CASSLEVSSTYEQYF
>NA|TRBJ1-3|TRBV28|few
TGTGCCAGCAGGGCCGGCGGGAGCTCTGGAAACACCATATATTTT
CASRAGGSSGNTIYF
>TRBD1|TRBJ2-5|TRBV23-1|NA
TGCGCCAGCAGTCACACCCCCCTCGACAGGGGTCAAGAGACCCAGTACTTC
CASSHTPLDRGQETQYF
>TRBD2|TRBJ2-5|TRBV11-2|many
TGTGCCAGCAGCCCGACTAGCGGGGTAGAGACCCAGTACTTC
CASSPTSGVETQYF
>NA|TRBJ2-2|TRBV7-9|many
TGTGCCAGCAGCTTAGTTGGATTGACCGGGGAGCTGTTTTTT
CASSLVGLTGELFF
>NA|TRBJ2-1|TRBV9|many
TGTGCCAGCAGCGTAGTCTCCAGGAGCTCCTACAATGAGCAGTTCTTC
CASSVVSRSSYNEQFF
>TRBD1|TRBJ1-2|TRBV28|many
TGTGCCAGCAGTTCCGGGACAGACTATGGCTACACCTTC
CASSSGTDYGYTF
>TRBD1|TRBJ2-5|TRBV5-1|many
TGCGCCAGCAGCAGAAATGGACAGGGAGAGACCCAGTACTTC
CASSRNGQGETQYF
>TRBD1|TRBJ1-5|TRBV7-2|many
TGTGCCAGCAGCTCACGGGCAGGGGGTTTAAGCAATCAGCCCCAGCATTTT
CASSSRAGGLSNQPQHF
>NA|TRBJ1-1|TRBV5-1|many
TGCGCCAGCAGCTTGGGCCAGGGGTTGAACACTGAAGCTTTCTTT
CASSLGQGLNTEAFF
>TRBD1|TRBJ1-1|TRBV5-6|many
TGTGCCAGCAGCCGGTCACTGAGGGACAGAAGGAACACTGAAGCTTTCTTT
CASSRSLRDRRNTEAFF
>NA|TRBJ1-1|TRBV12-3/TRBV12-4|many
TGTGCCAGCAGTTTAGAGCCGGGGGTGAGAGCTTTCTTT
CASSLEPGVRAFF
>TRBD1|TRBJ2-7|TRBV20-1|many
TGCAGTGCTAGAGATCTTTCGAGGGACAGGGGACCCTACGAGCAGTACTTC
CSARDLSRDRGPYEQYF
>NA|TRBJ2-1|TRBV20-1|many
TGCAGTGCTAGACCGATAGCGGAATCCTCCTACAATGAGCAGTTCTTC
CSARPIAESSYNEQFF
>NA|TRBJ2-5|TRBV7-7|NA
TGTGCTAGCAGCTTAGGGGGGACAGATCAAGAGACCCAGTACTTC
CASSLGGTDQETQYF
>NA|TRBJ2-7|TRBV18|NA
TGTGCCAGCCCACCTCTGGAAAAGCTCTACGAGCAGTACTTC
CASPPLEKLYEQYF
>TRBD1|TRBJ2-3|TRBV7-2|many
TGTGCCAGCAGCTCCCGGACAGGGGGCGCGAGGTTTGGGAGCACAGATACGCAGTATTTT
CASSSRTGGARFGSTDTQYF
>TRBD1|TRBJ1-1|TRBV19|many
TGTGCCAGTACCCCACAGGGGGGAAACACTGAAGCTTTCTTT
CASTPQGGNTEAFF
>TRBD1|TRBJ2-3|TRBV5-1|few
TGCGCCAGCAGCGAGGGGGCTTCAGATACGCAGTATTTT
CASSEGASDTQYF
>TRBD2|TRBJ2-3|TRBV12-3/TRBV12-4|many
TGTGCCAGCACCTTAGGGCAAGCGGGAGTCCCAGATACGCAGTATTTT
CASTLGQAGVPDTQYF
>NA|TRBJ2-7|TRBV28|few
TGTGCCAGCAGGACTTCAGGGTCCGAGCAGTACTTC
CASRTSGSEQYF
>NA|TRBJ2-3|TRBV3-1|NA
TGTGCCAGCAGCCAAGGGGCCGTAGGGGATACGCAGTATTTT
CASSQGAVGDTQYF
>NA|TRBJ2-1|TRBV7-9|NA
TGTGCCAGCAGCTTAGCAGGGTCCCACAATGAGCAGTTCTTC
CASSLAGSHNEQFF
>TRBD1|TRBJ2-1|TRBV7-9|many
TGTGCCAGCAGCTTAAGAGGACAGGGCCTCAATGAGCAGTTCTTC
CASSLRGQGLNEQFF
>TRBD2|TRBJ2-1|TRBV7-3|many
TGTGCCAGCAGCGTTAGCGGGAGGGCCAATGAGCAGTTCTTC
CASSVSGRANEQFF
>NA|TRBJ1-1|TRBV7-2|NA
TGTGCCAGCAGCTTAGTTAAAGGCAGGGTGCCTGAAGCTTTCTTT
CASSLVKGRVPEAFF
>NA|TRBJ1-1|TRBV5-1|many
TGCGCCAGCAGCTATTCCCTGGGGGGCGGCGGGACTGAAGCTTTCTTT
CASSYSLGGGGTEAFF
>NA|TRBJ2-7|TRBV11-2|many
TGTGCCAGCAGCCTAAACCCGGGCTTAAGGGACGAGCAGTACTTC
CASSLNPGLRDEQYF
>TRBD1|TRBJ1-1|TRBV5-6|many
TGTGCCAGCAGCTGGAGGACAGGGGTAGGCACTGAAGCTTTCTTT
CASSWRTGVGTEAFF